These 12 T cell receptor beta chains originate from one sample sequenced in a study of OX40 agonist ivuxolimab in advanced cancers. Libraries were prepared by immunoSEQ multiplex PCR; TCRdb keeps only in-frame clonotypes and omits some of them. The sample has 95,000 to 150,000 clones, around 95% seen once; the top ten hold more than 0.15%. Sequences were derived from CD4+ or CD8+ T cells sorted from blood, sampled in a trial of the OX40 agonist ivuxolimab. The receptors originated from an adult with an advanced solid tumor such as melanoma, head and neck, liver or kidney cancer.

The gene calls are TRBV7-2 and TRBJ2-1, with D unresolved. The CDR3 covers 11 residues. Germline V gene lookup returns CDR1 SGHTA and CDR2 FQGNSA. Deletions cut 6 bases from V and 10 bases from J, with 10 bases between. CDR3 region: CASSPLQEQFF. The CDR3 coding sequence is TGTGCCAGCAGTCCCTTGCAAGAGCAGTTCTTC. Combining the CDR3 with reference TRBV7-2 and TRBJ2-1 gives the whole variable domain GAGVSQSPSNKVTEKGKDVELRCDPISGHTALYWYRQSLGQGLEFLIYFQGNSAPDKSGLPSDRFSAERTGGSVSTLTIQRTQQEDSAVYLCASSPLQEQFFGPGTRLTVL.

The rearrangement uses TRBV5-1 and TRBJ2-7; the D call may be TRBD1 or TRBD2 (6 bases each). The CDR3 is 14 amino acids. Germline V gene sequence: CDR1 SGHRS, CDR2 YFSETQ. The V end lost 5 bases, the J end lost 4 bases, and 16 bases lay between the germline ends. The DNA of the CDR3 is TGCGCCAGCAGAAGGGGGGAGACCACTTACGAGCAGTACTTC. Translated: CASRRGETTYEQYF.

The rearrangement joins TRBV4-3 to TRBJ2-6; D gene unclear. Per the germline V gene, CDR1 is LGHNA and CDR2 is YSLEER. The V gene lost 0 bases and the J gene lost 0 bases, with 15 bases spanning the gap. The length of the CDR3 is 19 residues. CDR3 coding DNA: TGCGCCAGCAGCCAAGAACGGGCTACTCCGAGCTCTGGGGCCAACGTCCTGACTTTC. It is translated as CASSQERATPSSGANVLTF.

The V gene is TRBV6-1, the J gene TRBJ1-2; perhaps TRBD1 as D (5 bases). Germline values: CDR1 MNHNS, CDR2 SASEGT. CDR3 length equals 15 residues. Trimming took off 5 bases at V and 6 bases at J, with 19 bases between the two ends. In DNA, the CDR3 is TGTGCCAGCAGTAGAGGGACGGCAGGGATCAATGGCTACACCTTC. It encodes CASSRGTAGINGYTF.

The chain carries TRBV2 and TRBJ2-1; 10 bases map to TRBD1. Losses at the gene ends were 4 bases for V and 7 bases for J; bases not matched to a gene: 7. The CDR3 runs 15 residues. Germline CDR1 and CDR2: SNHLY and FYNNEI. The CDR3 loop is CASSVPGQGRNEQFF. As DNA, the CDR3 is TGTGCCAGCAGTGTGCCGGGACAGGGGCGTAATGAGCAGTTCTTC.

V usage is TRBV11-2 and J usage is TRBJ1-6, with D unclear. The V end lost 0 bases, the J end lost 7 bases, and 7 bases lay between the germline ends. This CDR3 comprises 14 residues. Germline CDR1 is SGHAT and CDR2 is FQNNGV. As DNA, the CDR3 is TGTGCCAGCAGCTTAGACAGGACGAATTCACCCCTCCACTTT. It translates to CASSLDRTNSPLHF.

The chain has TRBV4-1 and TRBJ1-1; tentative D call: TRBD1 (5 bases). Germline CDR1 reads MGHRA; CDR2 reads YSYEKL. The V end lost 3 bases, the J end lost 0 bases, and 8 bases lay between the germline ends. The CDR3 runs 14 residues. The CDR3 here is CASSHGGMNTEAFF. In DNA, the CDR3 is TGCGCCAGCAGCCACGGGGGGATGAACACTGAAGCTTTCTTT.

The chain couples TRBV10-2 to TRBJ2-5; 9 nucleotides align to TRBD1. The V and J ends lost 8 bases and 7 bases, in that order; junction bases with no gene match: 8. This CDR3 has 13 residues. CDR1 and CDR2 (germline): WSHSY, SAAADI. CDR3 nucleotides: TGCGCCAGCGGGACAGGGAGGTGGGGGACCCAGTACTTC. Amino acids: CASGTGRWGTQYF.

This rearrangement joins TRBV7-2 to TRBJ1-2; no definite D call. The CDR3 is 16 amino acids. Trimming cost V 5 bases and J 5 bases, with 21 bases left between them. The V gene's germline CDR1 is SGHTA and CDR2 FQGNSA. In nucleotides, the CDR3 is TGTGCCAGCAGCACATTAATTTGGTCCCAAGAATATGGCTACACCTTC. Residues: CASSTLIWSQEYGYTF.

Here the CDR3 reads CASSLVRAGPDEAFF. For the CDR3, the DNA is TGCGCCAGCAGCTTGGTTCGTGCAGGGCCGGACGAAGCTTTCTTT. This sequence joins TRBV5-1 and TRBJ1-1; tentatively, D is TRBD1 (5 bases). V was clipped by 0 bases and J by 8 bases, with 17 bases between them. Germline V gene lookup returns CDR1 SGHRS and CDR2 YFSETQ. This CDR3 spans 15 amino acids.

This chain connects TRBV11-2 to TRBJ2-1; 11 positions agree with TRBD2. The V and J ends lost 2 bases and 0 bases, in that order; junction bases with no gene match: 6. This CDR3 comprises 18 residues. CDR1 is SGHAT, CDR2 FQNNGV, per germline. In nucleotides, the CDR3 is TGTGCCAGCAGCTTACTAGCGGGGGGTCTTAGCTCCTACAATGAGCAGTTCTTC. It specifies CASSLLAGGLSSYNEQFF.

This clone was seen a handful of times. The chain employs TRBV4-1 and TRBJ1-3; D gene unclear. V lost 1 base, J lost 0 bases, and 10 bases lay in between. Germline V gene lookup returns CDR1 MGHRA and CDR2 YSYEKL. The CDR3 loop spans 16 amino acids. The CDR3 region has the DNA TGCGCCAGCAGCCAAGGGTGGATCCGCTCTGGAAACACCATATATTTT. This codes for CASSQGWIRSGNTIYF.